This section outlines one T cell receptor beta chain sequence together with its context. The sample contains more than one DNA sequence encoding this CDR3. The CDR3 has 13 residues. With 1 base removed from V and 1 base from J, the gap between germline ends came to 4 bases. CDR1 and CDR2 (germline): SEHNR, FQNEAQ (reference sequence). This sample was included in a study of blood T cell repertoires in COVID-19. In the study overall: Acute and convalescent COVID-19 samples came from the United States, Italy and Spain.

Here immunoSEQ multiplex PCR was the method, and the copy in TCRdb shows in-frame clones only, minus some. The sample lists 70,000 to 80,000 clones, about 90% occurring once. The rearrangement links TRBV7-9 to TRBJ1-1; D unresolved. This receptor was obtained from a human donor in a cohort sampled during active COVID-19. Sequenced material: peripheral blood. CDR3 nucleotide sequence: TGTGCCAGCAGCTTAGGGCAGAACACTGAAGCTTTCTTT. Encoded protein: CASSLGQNTEAFF.